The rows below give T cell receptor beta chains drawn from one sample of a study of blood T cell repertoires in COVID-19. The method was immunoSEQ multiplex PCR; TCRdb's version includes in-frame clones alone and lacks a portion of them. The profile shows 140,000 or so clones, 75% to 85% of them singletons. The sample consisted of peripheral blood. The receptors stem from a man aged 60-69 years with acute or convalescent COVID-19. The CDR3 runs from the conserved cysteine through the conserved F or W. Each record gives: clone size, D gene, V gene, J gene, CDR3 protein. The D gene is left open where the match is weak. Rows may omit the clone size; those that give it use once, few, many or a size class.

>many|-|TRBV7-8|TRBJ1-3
CASSSEGDTIYF
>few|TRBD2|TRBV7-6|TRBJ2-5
CASSPSVGLAGIQETQYF
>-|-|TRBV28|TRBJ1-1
CASEPHGGIRVNTEAFF
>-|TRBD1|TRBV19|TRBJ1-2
CASIPEPGGDYGYTF
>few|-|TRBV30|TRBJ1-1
CAWSNELEAFF
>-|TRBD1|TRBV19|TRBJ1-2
CASSIATGTGNGYTF
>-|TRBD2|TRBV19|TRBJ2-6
CASSQLGLAGHSGANVLTF
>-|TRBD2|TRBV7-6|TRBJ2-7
CASSIIAGGSRYEQYF
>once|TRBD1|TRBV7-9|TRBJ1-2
CASSLEQGAYGYTF
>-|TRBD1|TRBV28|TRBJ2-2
CASSLPQGAAGELFF
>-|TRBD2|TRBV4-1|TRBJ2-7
CASSQDAGEGRYEQYF
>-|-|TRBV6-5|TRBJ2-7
CASRAGTSNSYEQYF
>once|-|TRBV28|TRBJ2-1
CASSPPKRNNEQFF
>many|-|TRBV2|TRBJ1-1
CASSEVRKAEAFF
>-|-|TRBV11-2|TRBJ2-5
CASSLATGTAVVDQYF
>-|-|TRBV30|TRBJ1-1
CAWSVHGVPEAFF
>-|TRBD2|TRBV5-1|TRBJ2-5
CASRVAGHLVSETQYF
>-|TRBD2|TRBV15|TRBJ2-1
CATSREGGSSYNEQFF
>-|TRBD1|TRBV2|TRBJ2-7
CASSPDRVYYEQYF
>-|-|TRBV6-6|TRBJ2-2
CASSYLRNTGELFF
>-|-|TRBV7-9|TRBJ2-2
CASSLAGTNTGELFF
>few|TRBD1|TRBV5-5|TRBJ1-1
CASSLNRGTEAFF
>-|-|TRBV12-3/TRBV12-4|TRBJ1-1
CASSRGSATEAFF
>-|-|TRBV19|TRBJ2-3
CASSIFQGTDTQYF
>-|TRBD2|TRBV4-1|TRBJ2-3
CASSQFTSGRRTDTQYF
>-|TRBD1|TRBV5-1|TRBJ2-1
CASSLIGQGAYLF
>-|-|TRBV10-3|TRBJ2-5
CAISENQFFETQYF
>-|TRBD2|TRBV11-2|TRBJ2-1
CASSFPSGRALDEQFF
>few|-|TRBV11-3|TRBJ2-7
CASSSSSYEQYF
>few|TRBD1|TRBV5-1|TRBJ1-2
CASSLGGQSRAF
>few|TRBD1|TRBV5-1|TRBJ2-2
CASTGTGDTGELFF
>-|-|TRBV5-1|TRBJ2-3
CASRTLGITDTQYF
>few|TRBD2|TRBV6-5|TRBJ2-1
CASSLRESYNEQFF
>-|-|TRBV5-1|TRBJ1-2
CASSLDWGGNYGYTF
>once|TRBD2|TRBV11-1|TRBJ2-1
CASSSTSGTYNEQFF
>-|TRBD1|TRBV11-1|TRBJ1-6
CASSRTGNNSPLHF
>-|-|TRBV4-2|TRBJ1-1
CASSQEMVQTNTEAFF
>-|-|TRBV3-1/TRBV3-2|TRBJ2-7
CASSQDSYEQYF